This T cell receptor (beta chain) was obtained from a study of cytomegalovirus exposure and HLA in healthy donors. V shed 5 bases and J shed 7 bases, with 12 bases lying between them. The CDR3 sequence is 13 residues long. Germline lookup yields CDR1 SGHVS and CDR2 FNYEAQ. The primer mix had 60 Vbeta and 13 Jbeta primers. Method: immunoSEQ multiplex PCR; TCRdb's copy keeps in-frame clones and lacks some. The repertoire consists of over 30,000 clones, with about two thirds occurring once and the leading ten covering 10%. Material: PBMCs. The gene calls are TRBV7-6 and TRBJ2-1; D gene uncertain. The source is a man aged 35 to 55 in good health and CMV-seropositive. CDR3 nucleotides: TGTGCCAGCAGCCCTAACGCAGGAAATGAGCAGTTCTTC. Translating gives CASSPNAGNEQFF.